Below, 9 T cell receptor beta chains from the same sample are listed, as sequenced in a study of cytomegalovirus exposure and HLA in healthy donors. Vbeta (60) and Jbeta (13) primers were used in the PCR. Sequenced by immunoSEQ multiplex PCR; TCRdb stores in-frame clones only, minus some. The profile covers some 120,000 clones, with 75% to 80% appearing a single time and approximately 12% taken by the ten largest. Sequenced: PBMCs. These receptors originate from a woman aged 40 to 50 in good health and CMV-seropositive.

This clone came up a few times. The gene calls are TRBV11-2 and TRBJ1-5, with a possible D match to TRBD1 (5 bases). Germline V gene lookup returns CDR1 SGHAT and CDR2 FQNNGV. The CDR3 sequence is 15 residues long. Between the trimmed V and J ends, which lost 1 base and 0 bases, there was a span of 7 bases. In DNA, the CDR3 is TGTGCCAGCAGCTTAGGACAGTATAGCAATCAGCCCCAGCATTTT. Amino acids: CASSLGQYSNQPQHF.

The CDR3 reads CASSAPIQGTDTQYF. In DNA form, the CDR3 reads TGCGCCAGCAGCGCGCCAATCCAGGGCACAGATACGCAGTATTTT. The rearrangement links TRBV5-1 to TRBJ2-3; D unresolved. Between the trimmed V and J ends, which lost 4 bases and 1 base, there was a span of 13 bases. The CDR3 has 15 residues. CDR1 and CDR2 (germline): SGHRS, YFSETQ.

The gene calls are TRBV19 and TRBJ1-5, with D tentatively TRBD1 (5 bases). CDR1 is LNHDA and CDR2 is SQIVND in the germline V gene (reference sequence). The CDR3 length is 15 residues. V shed 2 bases and J shed 3 bases, with 11 bases lying between them. DNA for the CDR3: TGTGCCAGTAGTATAAGTAGACAGCACAATCAGCCCCAGCATTTT. Protein sequence: CASSISRQHNQPQHF.

The chain is built from TRBV7-3 and TRBJ2-1, with 10 bases lining up with TRBD2. This CDR3 is built from 14 residues. Germline values: CDR1 SGHTA, CDR2 FQGTGA. The V and J ends lost 3 bases and 9 bases, in that order; junction bases with no gene match: 5. In DNA form, the CDR3 reads TGTGCCAGCAGCTTCCAAAGCGGGGGGGGTGAGCAGTTCTTC. As protein: CASSFQSGGGEQFF.

The chain recombines TRBV6-1 with TRBJ2-3; possibly TRBD2 for D (5 bases). V was shortened by 10 bases and J by 3 bases, with 11 bases between the two germline ends. This CDR3 spans 12 amino acids. Germline CDR1 reads MNHNS; CDR2 reads SASEGT. CDR3 bases: TGTGCCACCAAAAGGGAGACAGATACGCAGTATTTT. Its protein is CATKRETDTQYF.

This chain uses TRBV6-5 with TRBJ1-2; 7 nucleotides match TRBD1. CDR1 is MNHEY, CDR2 SVGAGI, per germline. The CDR3 contains 16 residues. Losses at the gene ends were 2 bases for V and 6 bases for J; bases not matched to a gene: 12. In nucleotides, the CDR3 is TGTGCCAGCAGTTACGCGCTGGCAGGGGGAAGGAATGGCTACACCTTC. This translates into CASSYALAGGRNGYTF.

This chain connects TRBV9 to TRBJ2-1; D unresolved. Germline V gene lookup returns CDR1 SGDLS and CDR2 YYNGEE. The V end lost 0 bases, the J end lost 5 bases, and 6 bases lay between the germline ends. The CDR3 consists of 13 residues. In DNA form, the CDR3 reads TGTGCCAGCAGCGTAGCAGGAAACAATGAGCAGTTCTTC. Protein sequence: CASSVAGNNEQFF.

V and J are TRBV5-1 and TRBJ1-2; 10 bases fit TRBD1. The CDR3 is made up of 14 amino acids. Trimming cost V 3 bases and J 6 bases; bases outside gene matches: 5. Germline V gives CDR1 SGHRS, CDR2 YFSETQ. This CDR3 reads CASSWGTGADGYTF. CDR3 sequence (DNA): TGCGCCAGCAGCTGGGGGACAGGGGCTGATGGCTACACCTTC.

The chain carries TRBV10-3 and TRBJ1-2; 9 bases are shared with TRBD1. This CDR3 comprises 15 residues. Germline-derived CDR1 and CDR2 are ENHRY and SYGVKD. J was trimmed by 6 bases and V by 4 bases; bases with no gene match: 9. CDR3 amino acids: CAISGPGQGVHGYTF. CDR3 DNA: TGTGCCATCAGTGGCCCGGGACAGGGAGTGCATGGCTACACCTTC.